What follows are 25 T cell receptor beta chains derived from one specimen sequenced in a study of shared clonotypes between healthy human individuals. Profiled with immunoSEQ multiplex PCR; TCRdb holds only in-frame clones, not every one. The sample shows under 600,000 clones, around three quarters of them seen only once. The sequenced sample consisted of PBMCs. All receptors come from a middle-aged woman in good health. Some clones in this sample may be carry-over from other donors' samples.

This CDR3 is CASSVEGPHQPQHF. In DNA form, the CDR3 reads TGTGCCAGCAGTGTGGAGGGTCCCCATCAGCCCCAGCATTTT. The chain is built from TRBV6-1 and TRBJ1-5; D gene uncertain. The CDR3 sequence is 14 residues long. Deletions cut 4 bases from V and 5 bases from J, with 12 bases between. Looked up from germline, CDR1 is MNHNS and CDR2 is SASEGT.

The CDR3 DNA reads as TGTGCCAGCAGCTTGTTAACTAGCGGGACCTACGAGCAGTACTTC. The encoded protein is CASSLLTSGTYEQYF. V gene TRBV5-6 combines with J gene TRBJ2-7, with 10 bases identical to TRBD2. V was pared by 1 base and J by 2 bases, with 3 bases of the junction left unmatched. This CDR3 has 15 residues. Germline V gives CDR1 SGHDT, CDR2 YYEEEE.

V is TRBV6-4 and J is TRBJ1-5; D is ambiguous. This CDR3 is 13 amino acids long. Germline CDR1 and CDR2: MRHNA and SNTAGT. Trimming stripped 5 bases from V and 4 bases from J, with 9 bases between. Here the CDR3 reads CASSPEVNQPQHF. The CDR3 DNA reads TGTGCCAGCAGTCCGGAGGTGAATCAGCCCCAGCATTTT.

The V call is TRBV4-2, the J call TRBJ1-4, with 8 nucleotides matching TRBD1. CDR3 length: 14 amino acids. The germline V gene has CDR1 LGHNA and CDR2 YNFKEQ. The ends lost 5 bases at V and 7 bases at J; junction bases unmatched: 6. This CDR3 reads CASSIRGRGEKLFF. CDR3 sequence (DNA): TGTGCCAGCAGCATCAGGGGGCGGGGTGAAAAACTGTTTTTT.

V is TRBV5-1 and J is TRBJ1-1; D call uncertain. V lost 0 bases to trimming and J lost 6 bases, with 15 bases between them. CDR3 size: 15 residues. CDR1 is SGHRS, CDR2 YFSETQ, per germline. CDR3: CASSLGGRRASEAFF. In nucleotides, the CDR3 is TGCGCCAGCAGCTTGGGCGGGCGGAGGGCCTCTGAAGCTTTCTTT.

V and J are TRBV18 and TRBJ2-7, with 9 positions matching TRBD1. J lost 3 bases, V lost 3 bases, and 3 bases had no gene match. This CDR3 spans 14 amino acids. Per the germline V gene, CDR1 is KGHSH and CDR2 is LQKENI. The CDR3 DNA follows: TGTGCCAGCTCACCTAAGGGACAGGGCTACGAGCAGTACTTC. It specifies CASSPKGQGYEQYF.

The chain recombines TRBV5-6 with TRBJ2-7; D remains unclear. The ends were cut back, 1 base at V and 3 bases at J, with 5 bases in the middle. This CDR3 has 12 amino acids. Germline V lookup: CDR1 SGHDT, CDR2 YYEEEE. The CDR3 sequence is CASSLKGYEQYF. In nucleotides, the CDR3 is TGTGCCAGCAGCTTGAAGGGCTACGAGCAGTACTTC. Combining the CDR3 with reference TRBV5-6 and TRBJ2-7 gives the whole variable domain DAGVTQSPTHLIKTRGQQVTLRCSPKSGHDTVSWYQQALGQGPQFIFQYYEEEERQRGNFPDRFSGHQFPNYSSELNVNALLLGDSALYLCASSLKGYEQYFGPGTRLTVT.

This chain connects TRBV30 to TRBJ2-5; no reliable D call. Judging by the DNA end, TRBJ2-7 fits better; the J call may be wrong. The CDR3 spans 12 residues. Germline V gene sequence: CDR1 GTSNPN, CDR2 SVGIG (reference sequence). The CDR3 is CAWRSNMYEQYF. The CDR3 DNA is TGTGCCTGGAGATCCAACATGTACGAGCAGTACTTC.

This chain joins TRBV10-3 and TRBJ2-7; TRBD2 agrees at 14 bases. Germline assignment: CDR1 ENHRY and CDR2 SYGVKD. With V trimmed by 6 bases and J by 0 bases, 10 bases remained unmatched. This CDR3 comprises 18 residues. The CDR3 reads CAISTTSGRAESSYEQYF. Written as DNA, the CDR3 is TGTGCCATCAGCACGACTAGCGGGAGGGCCGAAAGCTCCTACGAGCAGTACTTC.

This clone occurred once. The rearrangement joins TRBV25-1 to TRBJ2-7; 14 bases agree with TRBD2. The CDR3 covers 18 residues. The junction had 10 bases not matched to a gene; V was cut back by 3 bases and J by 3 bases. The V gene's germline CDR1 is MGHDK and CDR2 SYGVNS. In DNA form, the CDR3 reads TGTGCCAGCAGTGATTCTACCGGGACTAGCGGGAGTATCTACGAGCAGTACTTC. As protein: CASSDSTGTSGSIYEQYF.

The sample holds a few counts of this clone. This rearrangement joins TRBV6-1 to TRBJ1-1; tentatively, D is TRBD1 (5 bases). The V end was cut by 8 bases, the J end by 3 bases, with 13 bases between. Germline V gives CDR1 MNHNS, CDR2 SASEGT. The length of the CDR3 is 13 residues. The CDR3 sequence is CASRYRGDTEAFF. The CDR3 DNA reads TGTGCCAGCCGATACCGAGGGGACACTGAAGCTTTCTTT.

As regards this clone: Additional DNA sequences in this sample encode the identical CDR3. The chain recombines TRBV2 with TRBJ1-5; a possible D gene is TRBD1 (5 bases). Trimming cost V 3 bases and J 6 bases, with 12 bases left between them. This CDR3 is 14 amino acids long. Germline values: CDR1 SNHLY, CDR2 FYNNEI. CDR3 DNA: TGTGCCAGCAGTGATGGCAGGGACGGTCAGCCCCAGCATTTT. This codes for CASSDGRDGQPQHF.

As DNA, the CDR3 is TGTGCCAGCAGCCCCCGGGGAGATCACTCTGGAAACACCATATATTTT. Residues: CASSPRGDHSGNTIYF. The chain joins TRBV9 to TRBJ1-3; D is unresolved. The CDR3 spans 16 residues. Per the germline V gene, CDR1 is SGDLS and CDR2 is YYNGEE. The V end was cut by 4 bases, the J end by 0 bases, with 14 bases between.

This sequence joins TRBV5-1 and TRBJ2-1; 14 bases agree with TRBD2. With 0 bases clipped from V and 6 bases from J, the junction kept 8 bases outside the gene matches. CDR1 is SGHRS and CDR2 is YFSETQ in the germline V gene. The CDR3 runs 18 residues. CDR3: CASSLGGTSGSRGNEQFF. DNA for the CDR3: TGCGCCAGCAGCTTGGGCGGGACTAGCGGGAGTCGAGGCAATGAGCAGTTCTTC.

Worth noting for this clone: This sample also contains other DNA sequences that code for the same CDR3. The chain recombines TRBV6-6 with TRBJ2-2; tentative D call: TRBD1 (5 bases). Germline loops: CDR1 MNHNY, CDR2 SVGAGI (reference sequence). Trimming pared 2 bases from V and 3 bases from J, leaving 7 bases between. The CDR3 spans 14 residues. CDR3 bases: TGTGCCAGCAGTTACAGCAGGGACACCGGGGAGCTGTTTTTT. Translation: CASSYSRDTGELFF.

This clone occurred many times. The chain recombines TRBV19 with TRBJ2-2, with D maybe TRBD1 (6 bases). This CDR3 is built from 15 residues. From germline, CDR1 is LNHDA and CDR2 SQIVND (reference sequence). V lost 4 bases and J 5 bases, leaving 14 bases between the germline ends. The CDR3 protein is CASSTPGQGTGELFF. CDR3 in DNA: TGTGCCAGTAGTACCCCGGGACAAGGAACCGGGGAGCTGTTTTTT.

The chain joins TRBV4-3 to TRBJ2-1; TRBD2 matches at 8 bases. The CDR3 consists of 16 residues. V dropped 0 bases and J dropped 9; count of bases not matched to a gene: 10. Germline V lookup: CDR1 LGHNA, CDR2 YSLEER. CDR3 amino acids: CASSQDLRREVGEQFF. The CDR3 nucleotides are TGCGCCAGCAGCCAAGATCTAAGGCGGGAGGTGGGTGAGCAGTTCTTC.

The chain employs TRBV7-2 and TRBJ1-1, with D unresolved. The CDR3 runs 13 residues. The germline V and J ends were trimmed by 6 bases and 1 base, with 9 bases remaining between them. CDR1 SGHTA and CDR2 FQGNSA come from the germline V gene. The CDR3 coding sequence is TGTGCCAGCAGGGACGTGGGGAACACTGAAGCTTTCTTT. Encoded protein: CASRDVGNTEAFF. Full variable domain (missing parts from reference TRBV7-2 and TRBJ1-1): GAGVSQSPSNKVTEKGKDVELRCDPISGHTALYWYRQSLGQGLEFLIYFQGNSAPDKSGLPSDRFSAERTGGSVSTLTIQRTQQEDSAVYLCASRDVGNTEAFFGQGTRLTVV.

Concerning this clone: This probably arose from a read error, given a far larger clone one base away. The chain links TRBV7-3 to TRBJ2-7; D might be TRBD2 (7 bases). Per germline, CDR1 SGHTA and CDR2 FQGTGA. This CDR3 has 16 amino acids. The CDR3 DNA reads TGTGCCAGCAGCCCAGGATGGGAGGGGACATCCTACGAGCAGCACTTC. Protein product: CASSPGWEGTSYEQHF.

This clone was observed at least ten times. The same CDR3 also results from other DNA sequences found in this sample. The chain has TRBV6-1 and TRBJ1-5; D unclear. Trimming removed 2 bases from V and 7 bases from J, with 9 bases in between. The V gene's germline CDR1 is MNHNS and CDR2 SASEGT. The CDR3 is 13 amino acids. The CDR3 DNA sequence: TGTGCCAGCAGTGAAAGGTCAGTACAGCCCCAGCATTTT. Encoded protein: CASSERSVQPQHF.

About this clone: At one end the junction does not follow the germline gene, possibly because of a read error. CDR3: CASSLLGTGNAEAFF. The CDR3 DNA reads as TGCGCCAGCAGCTTGCTCGGGACAGGGAACGCTGAAGCTTTCTTT. This rearrangement joins TRBV5-1 to TRBJ1-1; TRBD1 matches 9 bases. The CDR3 has 15 residues. In germline, CDR1 is SGHRS, CDR2 YFSETQ.

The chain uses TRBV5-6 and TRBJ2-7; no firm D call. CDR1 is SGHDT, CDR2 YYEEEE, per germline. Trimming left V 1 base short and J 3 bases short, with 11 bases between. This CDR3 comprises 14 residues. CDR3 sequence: CASSLKGRVYEQYF. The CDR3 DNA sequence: TGTGCCAGCAGCTTGAAGGGCCGAGTCTACGAGCAGTACTTC.

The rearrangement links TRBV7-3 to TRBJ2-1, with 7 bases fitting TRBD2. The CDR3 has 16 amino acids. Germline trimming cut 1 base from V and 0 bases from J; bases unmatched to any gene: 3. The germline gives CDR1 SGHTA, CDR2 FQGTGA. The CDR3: CASSLKRDHSYNEQFF. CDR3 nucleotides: TGTGCCAGCAGCTTAAAGCGGGATCACTCCTACAATGAGCAGTTCTTC.

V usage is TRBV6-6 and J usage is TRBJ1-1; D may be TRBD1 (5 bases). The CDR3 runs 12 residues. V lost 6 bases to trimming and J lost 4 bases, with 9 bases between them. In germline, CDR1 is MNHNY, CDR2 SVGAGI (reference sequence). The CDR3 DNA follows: TGTGCCAGCAGCCCCGGGGGCACTGAAGCTTTCTTT. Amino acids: CASSPGGTEAFF.

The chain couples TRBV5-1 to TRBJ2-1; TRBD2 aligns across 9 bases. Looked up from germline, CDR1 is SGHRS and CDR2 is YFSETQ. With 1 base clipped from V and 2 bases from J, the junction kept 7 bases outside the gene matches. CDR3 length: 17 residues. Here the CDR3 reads CASSLRVAGDAYNEQFF. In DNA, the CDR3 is TGCGCCAGCAGCTTGCGGGTAGCGGGAGATGCCTACAATGAGCAGTTCTTC.